This TCR beta chain was documented in a study of EBV T-cell therapy then PD-1 blockade in nasopharyngeal carcinoma. About this clone itself: What it binds is unknown.

The CDR3 runs 15 residues. Germline CDR1 and CDR2: SGDLS and YYNGEE. With V trimmed by 0 bases and J by 4 bases, 3 bases remained unmatched. Method: immunoSEQ multiplex PCR; TCRdb's copy keeps in-frame clones and lacks some. The sample yields 25,000 or so clones, 84% seen once. Treatment denoted: AdE1-LMPpoly-expanded autologous EBV-specific T-cell therapy followed by anti-PD-1 nivolumab. The J gene is TRBJ1-1, the V gene TRBV9, with 10 bases fitting TRBD1. Sequenced material: CD8+ T cells from blood, taken at approximately day 60 from a patient whose treatment included autologous EBV-specific T cells and nivolumab. This receptor was obtained from a man aged 40-50 years with nasopharyngeal carcinoma. This CDR3 is CASSVGGQGVTEAFF. The DNA for the CDR3 is TGTGCCAGCAGCGTAGGCGGACAGGGGGTCACTGAAGCTTTCTTT.